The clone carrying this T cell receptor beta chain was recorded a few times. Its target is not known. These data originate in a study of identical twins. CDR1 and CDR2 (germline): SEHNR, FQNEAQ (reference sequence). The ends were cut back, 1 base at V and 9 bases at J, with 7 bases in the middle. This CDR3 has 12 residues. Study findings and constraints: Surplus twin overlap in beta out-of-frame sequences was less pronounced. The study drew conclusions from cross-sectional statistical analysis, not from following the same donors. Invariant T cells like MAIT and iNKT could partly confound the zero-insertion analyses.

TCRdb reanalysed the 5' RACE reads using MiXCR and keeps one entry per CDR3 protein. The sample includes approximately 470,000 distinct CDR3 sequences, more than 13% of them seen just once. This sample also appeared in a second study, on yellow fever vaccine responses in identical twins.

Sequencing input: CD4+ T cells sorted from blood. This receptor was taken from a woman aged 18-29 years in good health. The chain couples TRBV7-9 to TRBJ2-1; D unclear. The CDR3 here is CASSLEWAEQFF. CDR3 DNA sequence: TGTGCCAGCAGCTTAGAGTGGGCTGAGCAGTTCTTC.